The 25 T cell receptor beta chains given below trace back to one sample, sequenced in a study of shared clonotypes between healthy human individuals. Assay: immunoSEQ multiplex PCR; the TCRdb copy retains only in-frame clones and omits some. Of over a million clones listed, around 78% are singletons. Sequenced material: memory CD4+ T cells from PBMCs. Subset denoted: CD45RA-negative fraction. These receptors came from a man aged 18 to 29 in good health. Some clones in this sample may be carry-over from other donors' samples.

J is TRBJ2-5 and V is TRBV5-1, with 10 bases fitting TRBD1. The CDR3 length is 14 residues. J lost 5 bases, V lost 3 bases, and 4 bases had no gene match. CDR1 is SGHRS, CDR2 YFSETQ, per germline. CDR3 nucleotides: TGCGCCAGCAGCTGGACAGGGGGAGGGGAGACCCAGTACTTC. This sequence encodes CASSWTGGGETQYF.

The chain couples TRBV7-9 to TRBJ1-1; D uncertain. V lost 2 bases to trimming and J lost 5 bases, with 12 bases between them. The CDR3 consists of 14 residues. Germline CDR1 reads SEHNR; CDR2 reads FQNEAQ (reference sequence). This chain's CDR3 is CASSLNGGRTEAFF. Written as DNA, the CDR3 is TGTGCCAGCAGCTTAAACGGCGGTCGGACTGAAGCTTTCTTT.

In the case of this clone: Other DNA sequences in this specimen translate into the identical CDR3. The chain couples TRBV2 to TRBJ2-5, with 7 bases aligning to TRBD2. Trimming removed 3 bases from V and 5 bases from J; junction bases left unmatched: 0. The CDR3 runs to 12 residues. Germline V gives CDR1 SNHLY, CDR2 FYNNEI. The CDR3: CASSEGGETQYF. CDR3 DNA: TGTGCCAGCAGTGAGGGAGGGGAGACCCAGTACTTC.

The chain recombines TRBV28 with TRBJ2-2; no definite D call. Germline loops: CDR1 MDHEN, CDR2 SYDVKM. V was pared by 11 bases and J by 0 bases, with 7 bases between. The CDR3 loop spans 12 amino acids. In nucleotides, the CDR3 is TGTGCCCTTGCCGCGAACACCGGGGAGCTGTTTTTT. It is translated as CALAANTGELFF.

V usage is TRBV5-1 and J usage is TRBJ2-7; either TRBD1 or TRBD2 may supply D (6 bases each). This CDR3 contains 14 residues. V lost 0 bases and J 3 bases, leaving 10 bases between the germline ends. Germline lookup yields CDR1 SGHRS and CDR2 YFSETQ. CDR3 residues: CASSLAKGGYEQYF. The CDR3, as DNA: TGCGCCAGCAGCTTGGCCAAGGGGGGCTACGAGCAGTACTTC.

For the CDR3, the DNA is TGTGCCATCAGTGAGTTTACCAGGGGGCGTGGGTACGAGCAGTACTTC. It translates to CAISEFTRGRGYEQYF. The chain joins TRBV10-3 to TRBJ2-5, with 8 bases matching TRBD1. With the DNA end fitting TRBJ2-7 better, the J assignment may be wrong. The germline V gene encodes CDR1 ENHRY and CDR2 SYGVKD. The CDR3 extends over 16 amino acids.

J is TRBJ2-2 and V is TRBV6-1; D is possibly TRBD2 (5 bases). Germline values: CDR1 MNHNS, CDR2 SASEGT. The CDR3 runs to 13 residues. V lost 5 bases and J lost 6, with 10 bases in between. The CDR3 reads CASSITRAGELFF. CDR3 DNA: TGTGCCAGCAGTATTACTAGAGCCGGGGAGCTGTTTTTT.

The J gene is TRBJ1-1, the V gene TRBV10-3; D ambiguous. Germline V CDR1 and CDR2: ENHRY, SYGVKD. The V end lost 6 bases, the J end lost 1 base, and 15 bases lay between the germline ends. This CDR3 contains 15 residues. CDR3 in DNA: TGTGCCATCAGGTATGAACAGAGGCCGAACACTGAAGCTTTCTTT. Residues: CAIRYEQRPNTEAFF.

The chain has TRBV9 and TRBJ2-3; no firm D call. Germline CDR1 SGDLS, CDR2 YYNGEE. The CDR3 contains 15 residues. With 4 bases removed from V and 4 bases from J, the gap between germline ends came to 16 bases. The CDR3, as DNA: TGTGCCAGCAGCCCGGCCCCTAGGCCGTCAGATACGCAGTATTTT. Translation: CASSPAPRPSDTQYF.

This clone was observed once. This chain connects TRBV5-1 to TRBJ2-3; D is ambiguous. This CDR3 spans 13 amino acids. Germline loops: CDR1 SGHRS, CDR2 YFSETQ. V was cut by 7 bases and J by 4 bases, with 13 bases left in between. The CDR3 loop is CASRPPGSDTQYF. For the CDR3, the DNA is TGCGCCAGCCGACCGCCTGGGTCAGATACGCAGTATTTT. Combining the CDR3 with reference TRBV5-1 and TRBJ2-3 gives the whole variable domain KAGVTQTPRYLIKTRGQQVTLSCSPISGHRSVSWYQQTPGQGLQFLFEYFSETQRNKGNFPGRFSGRQFSNSRSEMNVSTLELGDSALYLCASRPPGSDTQYFGPGTRLTVL.

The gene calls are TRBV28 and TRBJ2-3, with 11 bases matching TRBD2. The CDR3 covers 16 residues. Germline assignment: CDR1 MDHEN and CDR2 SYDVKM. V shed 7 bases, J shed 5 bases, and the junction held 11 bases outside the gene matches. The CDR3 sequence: CASTSLAGARGDTQYF. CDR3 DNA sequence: TGTGCCAGCACCTCACTAGCGGGAGCTAGGGGAGATACGCAGTATTTT.

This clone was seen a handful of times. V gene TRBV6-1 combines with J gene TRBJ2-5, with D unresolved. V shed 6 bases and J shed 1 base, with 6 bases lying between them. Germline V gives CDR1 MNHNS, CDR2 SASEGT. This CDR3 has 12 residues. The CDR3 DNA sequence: TGTGCCAGCAGGCTAGTCCAAGAGACCCAGTACTTC. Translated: CASRLVQETQYF.

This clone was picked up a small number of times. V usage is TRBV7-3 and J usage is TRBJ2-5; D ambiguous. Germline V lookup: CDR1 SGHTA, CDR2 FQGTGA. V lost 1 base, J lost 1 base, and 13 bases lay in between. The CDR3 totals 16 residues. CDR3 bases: TGTGCCAGCAGCTTAAGCTGGGGTTCCGGCCAAGAGACCCAGTACTTC. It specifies CASSLSWGSGQETQYF.

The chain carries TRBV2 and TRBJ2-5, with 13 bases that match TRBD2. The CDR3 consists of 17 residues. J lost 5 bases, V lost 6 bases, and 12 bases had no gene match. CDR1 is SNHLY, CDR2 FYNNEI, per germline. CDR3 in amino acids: CASSRGLAGALQETQYF. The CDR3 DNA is TGTGCCAGCAGCCGCGGACTAGCGGGAGCGCTGCAGGAGACCCAGTACTTC.

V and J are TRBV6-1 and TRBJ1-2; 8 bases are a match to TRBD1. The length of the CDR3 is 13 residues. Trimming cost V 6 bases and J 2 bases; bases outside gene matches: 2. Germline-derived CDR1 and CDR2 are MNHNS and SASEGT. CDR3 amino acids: CASRRQGNYGYTF. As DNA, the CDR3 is TGTGCCAGCAGGAGACAGGGGAACTATGGCTACACCTTC.

Here the CDR3 reads CASSSPGTSGINEQFF. DNA of the CDR3: TGTGCCAGCAGTTCACCCGGGACTAGCGGGATAAATGAGCAGTTCTTC. The J gene is TRBJ2-1, the V gene TRBV27; 13 bases line up with TRBD2. The CDR3 is 16 amino acids. The junction had 7 bases not matched to a gene; V was cut back by 4 bases and J by 7 bases. Germline V gene lookup returns CDR1 MNHEY and CDR2 SMNVEV (reference sequence).

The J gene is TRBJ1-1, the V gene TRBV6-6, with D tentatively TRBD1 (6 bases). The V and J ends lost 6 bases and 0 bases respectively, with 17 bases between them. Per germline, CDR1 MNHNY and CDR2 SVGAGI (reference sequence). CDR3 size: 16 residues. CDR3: CASSPRVWTVNTEAFF. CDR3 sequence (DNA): TGTGCCAGCAGCCCCAGGGTCTGGACAGTGAACACTGAAGCTTTCTTT.

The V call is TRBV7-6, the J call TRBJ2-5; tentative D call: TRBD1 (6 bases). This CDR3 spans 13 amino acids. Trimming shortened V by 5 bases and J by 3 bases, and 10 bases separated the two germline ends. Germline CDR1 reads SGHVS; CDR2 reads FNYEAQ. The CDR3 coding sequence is TGTGCCAGCAGCCTAGACAGGAAAGAGACCCAGTACTTC. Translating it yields CASSLDRKETQYF.

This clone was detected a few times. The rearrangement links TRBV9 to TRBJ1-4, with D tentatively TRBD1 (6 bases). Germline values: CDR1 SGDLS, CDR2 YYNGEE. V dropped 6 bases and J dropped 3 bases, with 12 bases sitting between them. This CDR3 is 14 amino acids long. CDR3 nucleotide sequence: TGTGCCAGCAACGGGGGGCTGGCTAATGAAAAACTGTTTTTT. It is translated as CASNGGLANEKLFF.

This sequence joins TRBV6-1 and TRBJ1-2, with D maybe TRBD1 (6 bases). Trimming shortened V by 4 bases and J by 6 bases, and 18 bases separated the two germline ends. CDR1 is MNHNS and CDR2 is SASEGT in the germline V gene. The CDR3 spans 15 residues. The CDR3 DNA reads TGTGCCAGCAGTGGCATTACGCAGGGGAGGAATGGCTACACCTTC. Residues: CASSGITQGRNGYTF.

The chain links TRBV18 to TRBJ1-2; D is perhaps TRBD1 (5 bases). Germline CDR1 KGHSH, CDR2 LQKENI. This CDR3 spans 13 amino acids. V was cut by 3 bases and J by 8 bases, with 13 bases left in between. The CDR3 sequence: CASSPTRADGYTF. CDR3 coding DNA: TGTGCCAGCTCACCTACCAGGGCGGACGGCTACACCTTC.

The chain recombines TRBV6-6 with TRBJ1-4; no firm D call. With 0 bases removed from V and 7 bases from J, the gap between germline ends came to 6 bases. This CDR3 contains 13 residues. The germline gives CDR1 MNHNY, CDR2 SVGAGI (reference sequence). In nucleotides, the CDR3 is TGTGCCAGCAGTTACTCGAGCGGTGAAAAACTGTTTTTT. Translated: CASSYSSGEKLFF.

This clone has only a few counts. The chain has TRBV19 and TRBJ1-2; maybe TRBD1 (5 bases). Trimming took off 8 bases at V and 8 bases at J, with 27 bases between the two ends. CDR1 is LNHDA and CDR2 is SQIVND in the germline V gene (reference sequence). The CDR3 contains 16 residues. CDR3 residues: CASQPTGQGWTSGYTF. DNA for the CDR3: TGTGCCAGTCAACCAACGGGGCAGGGTTGGACGAGCGGCTACACCTTC. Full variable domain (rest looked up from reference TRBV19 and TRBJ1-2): DGGITQSPKYLFRKEGQNVTLSCEQNLNHDAMYWYRQDPGQGLRLIYYSQIVNDFQKGDIAEGYSVSREKKESFPLTVTSAQKNPTAFYLCASQPTGQGWTSGYTFGSGTRLTVV.

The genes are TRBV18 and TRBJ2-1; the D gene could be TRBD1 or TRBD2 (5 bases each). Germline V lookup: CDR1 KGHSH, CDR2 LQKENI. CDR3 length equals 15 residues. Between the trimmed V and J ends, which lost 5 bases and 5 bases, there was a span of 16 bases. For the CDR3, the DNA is TGTGCCAGCTCAGATGTCAACGGGGCCAACAATGAGCAGTTCTTC. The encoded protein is CASSDVNGANNEQFF.

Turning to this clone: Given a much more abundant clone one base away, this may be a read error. The CDR3 DNA reads TGCGCCAGCAGCTTGACCGGGGCTTATAGCAATCAGCCCCAGCATTTT. Its translation is CASSLTGAYSNQPQHF. V and J are TRBV5-1 and TRBJ1-5, with D perhaps matching TRBD1 (5 bases). V gave up 1 base and J gave up 0 bases, with 11 bases separating them. Germline V lookup: CDR1 SGHRS, CDR2 YFSETQ. The CDR3 extends over 16 amino acids. The variable domain in full, completed from reference TRBV5-1 and TRBJ1-5, reads KAGVTQTPRYLIKTRGQQVTLSCSPISGHRSVSWYQQTPGQGLQFLFEYFSETQRNKGNFPGRFSGRQFSNSRSEMNVSTLELGDSALYLCASSLTGAYSNQPQHFGDGTRLSIL.